These T cell receptor beta chains were read from a single sample in a study of blood T cells in healthy people across ages. TCRdb fed the 5' RACE reads into MiXCR, producing one record per CDR3 protein. The data contain about 1.1 million distinct CDR3 sequences, around two fifths of them singletons. Sequencing was carried out using blood. Source of these receptors: a man between 18 and 29 years old in good health. Each CDR3 is given with its conserved first and last residue. The D gene is left open where the match is weak. The size entry is marked missing in some rows and otherwise reads once, few, many or a size class.

V gene	J gene	D gene	clone size	CDR3 DNA	CDR3 protein
TRBV6-1	TRBJ1-2	.	.	TGTGCCAGCAGTGAGCATAGGAGTGGCTACACCTTC	CASSEHRSGYTF
TRBV5-1	TRBJ2-7	.	.	TGCGCCAGCGTTCAGAGGACTCCCTCGAGCTCCTACGAGCAGTACTTC	CASVQRTPSSSYEQYF
TRBV20-1	TRBJ2-6	.	.	TGCAGTGCATTAGGGGCGGGTGGGGCCAACGTCCTGACTTTC	CSALGAGGANVLTF
TRBV5-6	TRBJ1-5	.	.	TGTGCCAGCAGGAAACAGGGTGGAGATCAGCCCCAGCATTTT	CASRKQGGDQPQHF
TRBV4-1	TRBJ1-1	TRBD1	.	TGCGCCAGCAGCCCTCGACAGGGGGAGACGAACACTGAAGCTTTCTTT	CASSPRQGETNTEAFF
TRBV12-3/TRBV12-4	TRBJ1-2	TRBD1	.	TGTGCCAGCAGTTACTTGGACAGGGGGAATGGCTACACCTTC	CASSYLDRGNGYTF
TRBV20-1	TRBJ1-1	TRBD1	.	TGCAGTGCTAAGGGACAGGGTAGAAGGGGCGAAGCTTTCTTT	CSAKGQGRRGEAFF
TRBV7-2	TRBJ2-1	.	.	TGTGCCAGCAGCTCCCAGGACCACCTCTACAATGAGCAGTTCTTC	CASSSQDHLYNEQFF
TRBV20-1	TRBJ2-7	TRBD2	.	TGCAGTGCTCTGGGTAGGCTAGCGGCCTACAATGAGCAGTACTTC	CSALGRLAAYNEQYF
TRBV2	TRBJ1-2	.	few	TGTGCCAGCAGTGAGGTGCCGGGACCGTCCTATGGCTACACCTTC	CASSEVPGPSYGYTF
TRBV3-1	TRBJ1-2	TRBD1	few	TGTGCCAGCCGGCAGGCAGGGGGCAACTATGGCTACACCTTC	CASRQAGGNYGYTF